The 11 T cell receptor beta chains presented below share a single source sample, sequenced in a study of blood T cell repertoires in COVID-19. Method: immunoSEQ multiplex PCR; TCRdb's copy keeps in-frame clones and lacks some. This table has some 200,000 clones, around 79% appearing once. What was sequenced was peripheral blood. Every receptor here comes from a woman in her 70s with acute or convalescent COVID-19.

The chain couples TRBV6-2 or TRBV6-3 to TRBJ1-5; the D is unclear. V was pared by 0 bases and J by 9 bases, with 15 bases between. CDR3 length: 15 residues. Germline V gene lookup returns CDR1 MNHEY and CDR2 SVGEGT. This CDR3 reads CASSYSRPGNRPQHF. In DNA form, the CDR3 reads TGTGCCAGCAGTTACTCCAGGCCGGGAAACCGGCCCCAGCATTTT.

This chain joins TRBV25-1 and TRBJ2-1; 14 positions agree with TRBD2. The ends lost 6 bases at V and 0 bases at J; junction bases unmatched: 7. CDR3 length: 18 residues. CDR1 and CDR2 (germline): MGHDK, SYGVNS. The CDR3 reads CASSRLAGGRSSYNEQFF. The CDR3 DNA is TGTGCCAGCAGCCGACTAGCGGGAGGGCGTAGCTCCTACAATGAGCAGTTCTTC. Full variable domain (outside the CDR3, taken from reference TRBV25-1 and TRBJ2-1): EADIYQTPRYLVIGTGKKITLECSQTMGHDKMYWYQQDPGMELHLIHYSYGVNSTEKGDLSSESTVSRIRTEHFPLTLESARPSHTSQYLCASSRLAGGRSSYNEQFFGPGTRLTVL.

The chain links TRBV5-6 to TRBJ2-7; 7 bases map to TRBD2. Trimming cost V 0 bases and J 7 bases; bases outside gene matches: 7. Per germline, CDR1 SGHDT and CDR2 YYEEEE. CDR3 length: 14 amino acids. The CDR3 is CASSLDLGEGEQYF. In DNA, the CDR3 is TGTGCCAGCAGCTTGGATCTTGGGGAGGGAGAGCAGTACTTC.

The rearrangement joins TRBV2 to TRBJ2-7; D remains unclear. The germline CDR1 and CDR2 sequences are SNHLY and FYNNEI. Deletions cut 5 bases from V and 5 bases from J, with 10 bases between. The CDR3 contains 12 residues. This CDR3 is CASSFFSHEQYF. DNA for the CDR3: TGTGCCAGCAGTTTCTTTTCCCACGAGCAGTACTTC.

The chain combines TRBV4-2 with TRBJ2-5; 8 nucleotides match TRBD2. CDR1 is LGHNA, CDR2 YNFKEQ, per germline. V dropped 1 base and J dropped 2; count of bases not matched to a gene: 3. CDR3 length equals 15 residues. As DNA, the CDR3 is TGTGCCAGCAGCCAAGCGGGGGGGCTACAAGAGACCCAGTACTTC. It translates to CASSQAGGLQETQYF.

This clone has just one count. The chain is built from TRBV5-1 and TRBJ2-3; D is ambiguous. CDR1 and CDR2 (germline): SGHRS, YFSETQ. V gave up 1 base and J gave up 2 bases, with 8 bases separating them. This CDR3 contains 14 residues. For the CDR3, the DNA is TGCGCCAGCAGCTTGTACACATTCACAGATACGCAGTATTTT. Encoded protein: CASSLYTFTDTQYF.

This rearrangement joins TRBV7-8 to TRBJ2-1; 8 bases are shared with TRBD2. This CDR3 contains 15 residues. Losses at the gene ends were 8 bases for V and 4 bases for J; bases not matched to a gene: 10. Looked up from germline, CDR1 is SGHVS and CDR2 is FQNEAQ. In nucleotides, the CDR3 is TGTGCCAGCCGCCGAGCGGGAGTGGCTTACAATGAGCAGTTCTTC. Translation gives CASRRAGVAYNEQFF.

V usage is TRBV4-2 and J usage is TRBJ2-7, with D possibly TRBD1 on 5 matching bases. The CDR3 runs to 17 residues. Germline values: CDR1 LGHNA, CDR2 YNFKEQ. The ends were cut back, 0 bases at V and 3 bases at J, with 18 bases in the middle. CDR3 amino acids: CASSQDGSSRGIYEQYF. CDR3 coding DNA: TGTGCCAGCAGCCAAGACGGGTCGTCAAGGGGCATCTACGAGCAGTACTTC.

This clone has only one observation. The CDR3 nucleotides read TGTGCCAGCAGTCCTCGGGACAGGGTGAACGAGCAGTACTTC. Its translation is CASSPRDRVNEQYF. This chain uses TRBV2 with TRBJ2-7; 9 bases line up with TRBD1. The CDR3 has 14 residues. Germline V CDR1 and CDR2: SNHLY, FYNNEI. Unmatched junction bases numbered 7, after V lost 5 bases and J lost 5 bases.

This chain uses TRBV7-2 with TRBJ2-5; a possible D gene is TRBD2 (5 bases). The V end lost 6 bases, the J end lost 1 base, and 15 bases lay between the germline ends. Germline V gene data show CDR1 as SGHTA and CDR2 as FQGNSA. This CDR3 is built from 15 residues. The CDR3: CASSRRSGPQETQYF. CDR3 sequence (DNA): TGTGCCAGCAGTAGGAGGTCCGGGCCCCAAGAGACCCAGTACTTC.

The chain employs TRBV7-3 and TRBJ2-6, with D uncertain. From germline, CDR1 is SGHTA and CDR2 FQGTGA. The CDR3 is made up of 13 amino acids. V lost 5 bases to trimming and J lost 3 bases, with 5 bases between them. This chain's CDR3 is CASSPVGANVLTF. CDR3 in DNA: TGTGCCAGCAGCCCCGTTGGGGCCAACGTCCTGACTTTC.